The T cell receptor beta chain described here comes from a study of T cell responses to AZD1222 COVID-19 vaccine. Clones were read by immunoSEQ multiplex PCR, and TCRdb kept only the in-frame ones, dropping some. The sample holds about 98,000 clones, approximately 88% seen once. This clone has a handful of counts. Its antigen is undetermined. Whole-study results and caveats: The donors showed a predominance of white British ancestry and of females, with possible underestimation of clonal diversity. Only five or six AZD1222 recipients were seropositive at baseline. A reported finding is that nearly half of spike-specific TCRs target unmutated variant regions. Repertoires were obtained only post-peak T cell response.

The CDR3 totals 16 residues. CDR1 MNHEY and CDR2 SVGEGT come from the germline V gene. V dropped 2 bases and J dropped 2; count of bases not matched to a gene: 6. The clonotype originates from an adult in good health. Here the sequenced sample was peripheral blood, taken on day 0 of AZD1222 vaccination. This chain connects TRBV6-2 or TRBV6-3 to TRBJ1-2; TRBD1 agrees at 9 bases. CDR3 sequence reads: CASSYPTGTGNYGYTF. The CDR3 DNA reads as TGTGCCAGCAGTTACCCTACCGGGACAGGGAACTATGGCTACACCTTC.